This is a list of T cell receptor beta chains from one sample in a study of T cell responses to AZD1222 COVID-19 vaccine. Data came from immunoSEQ multiplex PCR; TCRdb stores just in-frame clones and leaves some out. The table has 100,000 or so clones, more than 70% seen once. Specimen: peripheral blood, collected on day 0 of AZD1222 vaccination. Receptor source: an adult in good health. CDR3s include the opening cysteine and the closing phenylalanine or tryptophan. A D gene is named only where the DNA matches it firmly. Clone sizes are given selectively: once, few, many, or a class where the clone is expanded.

NA,NA,TRBJ1-2,TRBV7-9,CASSLALEGYTF,TGTGCCAGCAGCTTAGCGCTTGAGGGCTACACCTTC
NA,NA,TRBJ1-1,TRBV19,CASSIAAMNTEAFF,TGTGCCAGTAGTATCGCGGCGATGAACACTGAAGCTTTCTTT
NA,NA,TRBJ2-1,TRBV5-1,CASNTGSQDEQFF,TGCGCCAGCAACACAGGGTCTCAAGATGAGCAGTTCTTC
NA,NA,TRBJ2-6,TRBV7-2,CASSFEVWGSGANVLTF,TGTGCCAGCAGCTTTGAAGTATGGGGCTCTGGGGCCAACGTCCTGACTTTC
NA,NA,TRBJ2-3,TRBV4-1,CASSQDAADRTDTQYF,TGCGCCAGCAGCCAAGACGCGGCAGACCGCACAGATACGCAGTATTTT
NA,TRBD1,TRBJ1-1,TRBV19,CASSVQTGMVNTEAFF,TGTGCCAGTAGTGTCCAGACAGGGATGGTTAACACTGAAGCTTTCTTT
NA,TRBD2,TRBJ2-5,TRBV5-1,CASSPPGGREETQYF,TGCGCCAGCAGCCCACCGGGAGGGAGGGAAGAGACCCAGTACTTC
NA,TRBD1,TRBJ2-2,TRBV3-1/TRBV3-2,CASSRQGNTGELFF,TGTGCCAGCAGCCGACAGGGTAACACCGGGGAGCTGTTTTTT
NA,NA,TRBJ1-5,TRBV6-2/TRBV6-3,CASSFPPVGNQPQHF,TGTGCCAGCAGTTTCCCACCGGTGGGCAATCAGCCCCAGCATTTT
NA,NA,TRBJ1-3,TRBV7-8,CASSYSGAGGNTIYF,TGTGCCAGCAGCTACTCAGGGGCGGGTGGAAACACCATATATTTT
NA,NA,TRBJ2-1,TRBV11-2,CASSLDGGGGDEQFF,TGTGCCAGCAGCTTAGATGGGGGAGGAGGGGATGAGCAGTTCTTC
NA,TRBD1,TRBJ1-5,TRBV6-1,CASSGGTGGVGQPQHF,TGTGCCAGCAGTGGCGGGACAGGGGGCGTCGGGCAGCCCCAGCATTTT
NA,TRBD1,TRBJ1-5,TRBV5-6,CASSLGTGYYQPQHF,TGTGCCAGCAGCTTGGGGACAGGGTATTATCAGCCCCAGCATTTT
NA,NA,TRBJ2-7,TRBV19,CASSRGYEQYF,TGTGCCAGTAGTAGGGGGTACGAGCAGTACTTC
NA,NA,TRBJ2-3,TRBV18,CASSPSSSGTDTQYF,TGTGCCAGCTCACCTTCCTCTAGCGGCACAGATACGCAGTATTTT
NA,TRBD1,TRBJ1-2,TRBV2,CASSGQGTYYGYTF,TGTGCCAGCAGCGGACAGGGGACGTACTATGGCTACACCTTC
once,NA,TRBJ1-3,TRBV28,CASTPGQSPLSGNTIYF,TGTGCCAGCACCCCAGGACAGTCTCCTCTCTCTGGAAACACCATATATTTT
NA,NA,TRBJ1-5,TRBV18,CASSPEDRNQPQHF,TGTGCCAGCTCACCAGAAGACCGGAATCAGCCCCAGCATTTT
NA,NA,TRBJ1-4,TRBV19,CASNSGLNEKLFF,TGTGCCAGTAATTCCGGGCTTAATGAAAAACTGTTTTTT
once,NA,TRBJ2-1,TRBV30,CAWTGRASPLSYNEQFF,TGTGCCTGGACGGGGCGGGCCTCGCCATTATCCTACAATGAGCAGTTCTTC
NA,NA,TRBJ1-3,TRBV11-1,CASSSRASGNTIYF,TGTGCCAGCAGCTCAAGGGCTTCTGGAAACACCATATATTTT
NA,TRBD1,TRBJ1-3,TRBV11-2,CASSRWTGMGSGNTIYF,TGTGCCAGCAGCCGATGGACAGGGATGGGCTCTGGAAACACCATATATTTT
NA,NA,TRBJ1-5,TRBV28,CASSEGGGNQPQHF,TGTGCCAGCAGTGAAGGGGGAGGCAATCAGCCCCAGCATTTT
NA,NA,TRBJ2-1,TRBV5-8,CASSSDGGLNEQFF,TGTGCCAGCAGCTCTGACGGGGGATTAAATGAGCAGTTCTTC
NA,TRBD2,TRBJ2-1,TRBV7-2,CASRAQAGGPGEQFF,TGTGCCAGCAGAGCTCAAGCGGGAGGGCCGGGTGAGCAGTTCTTC
NA,NA,TRBJ1-1,TRBV3-1/TRBV3-2,CASSQVRNTEAFF,TGTGCCAGCAGCCAAGTGAGGAACACTGAAGCTTTCTTT
NA,NA,TRBJ2-1,TRBV5-1,CASSTLGMGPPKQFF,TGCGCCAGCAGCACCCTAGGGATGGGACCACCCAAGCAGTTCTTC
once,TRBD1,TRBJ1-4,TRBV7-2,CASSHDRVNEKLFF,TGTGCCAGCAGCCACGACAGGGTTAATGAAAAACTGTTTTTT
NA,TRBD1,TRBJ2-5,TRBV10-3,CATTGQVLGQETQYF,TGTGCCACCACGGGACAGGTATTAGGTCAAGAGACCCAGTACTTC
NA,NA,TRBJ2-3,TRBV4-1,CASSQDRLYTQYF,TGCGCCAGCAGCCAAGATCGTCTTTATACGCAGTATTTT
NA,TRBD1,TRBJ1-2,TRBV7-8,CASSRTGVNYGYTF,TGTGCCAGCAGCCGTACAGGGGTTAACTATGGCTACACCTTC
NA,NA,TRBJ1-6,TRBV3-1/TRBV3-2,CASSRGGSNSPLHF,TGTGCCAGCAGCCGCGGAGGGAGTAATTCACCCCTCCACTTT
NA,NA,TRBJ1-5,TRBV11-2,CASSLEGRQPQHF,TGTGCCAGCAGCTTAGAGGGCAGGCAGCCCCAGCATTTT
NA,TRBD1,TRBJ1-5,TRBV6-1,CASSLDRDDQPQHF,TGTGCCAGCAGTCTGGACAGGGACGATCAGCCCCAGCATTTT
NA,TRBD2,TRBJ2-5,TRBV9,CASSVASGGSLKTQYF,TGTGCCAGCAGCGTAGCTTCTGGCGGGAGTTTGAAGACCCAGTACTTC
NA,NA,TRBJ1-3,TRBV4-1,CASSQDYFSGNTIYF,TGCGCCAGCAGCCAAGATTATTTCTCTGGAAACACCATATATTTT
NA,NA,TRBJ1-2,TRBV19,CASRIDSNYGYTF,TGTGCCAGTAGAATCGACAGTAACTATGGCTACACCTTC
NA,NA,TRBJ2-5,TRBV10-1,CASSGIHVETQYF,TGCGCCAGCAGTGGTATACATGTTGAGACCCAGTACTTC
NA,NA,TRBJ2-2,TRBV5-1,CASSTGPPNTGELFF,TGCGCCAGCAGCACGGGACCACCTAACACCGGGGAGCTGTTTTTT
NA,NA,TRBJ2-1,TRBV9,CASSVGPEQFF,TGTGCCAGCAGCGTAGGCCCTGAGCAGTTCTTC
NA,NA,TRBJ1-6,TRBV5-5,CASSLAARGNSPLHF,TGTGCCAGCAGCTTGGCGGCCAGGGGAAATTCACCCCTCCACTTT
NA,NA,TRBJ2-7,TRBV2,CASSEAFETPSYEQYF,TGTGCCAGCAGTGAAGCTTTCGAGACACCCTCCTACGAGCAGTACTTC
NA,NA,TRBJ1-1,TRBV19,CASSLQGANTEAFF,TGTGCCAGTAGCCTACAAGGGGCCAACACTGAAGCTTTCTTT
once,NA,TRBJ1-3,TRBV29-1,CSVRGIGNTIYF,TGCAGCGTTCGGGGGATCGGAAACACCATATATTTT
NA,NA,TRBJ1-4,TRBV30,CAWRFELGKLFF,TGTGCCTGGAGATTTGAGTTAGGAAAACTGTTTTTT
NA,TRBD2,TRBJ2-2,TRBV7-9,CASSPRLAGGPSTGELFF,TGTGCCAGCAGCCCTCGACTAGCGGGAGGGCCTAGCACCGGGGAGCTGTTTTTT
NA,NA,TRBJ1-1,TRBV28,CASRGRPEAFF,TGTGCCAGCAGAGGACGGCCAGAAGCTTTCTTT
once,NA,TRBJ1-2,TRBV19,CASTATENYGYTF,TGTGCCAGTACTGCTACAGAAAACTATGGCTACACCTTC
NA,TRBD1,TRBJ1-1,TRBV4-1,CASSQGEGAVAEAFF,TGCGCCAGCAGCCAAGGGGAGGGGGCGGTGGCTGAAGCTTTCTTT
once,TRBD1,TRBJ1-2,TRBV28,CASSLNGQGRYGYTF,TGTGCCAGCAGTTTAAATGGACAGGGGCGCTATGGCTACACCTTC
NA,NA,TRBJ1-6,TRBV27,CASTTDSSYNSPLHF,TGTGCCAGCACGACGGATAGCTCCTATAATTCACCCCTCCACTTT
once,NA,TRBJ1-6,TRBV4-1,CASRGDLSSNSPLHF,TGCGCCAGCAGGGGGGATTTAAGCTCTAATTCACCCCTCCACTTT
NA,TRBD1,TRBJ1-4,TRBV19,CATQGNGNEKLFF,TGTGCCACACAGGGGAACGGTAATGAAAAACTGTTTTTT